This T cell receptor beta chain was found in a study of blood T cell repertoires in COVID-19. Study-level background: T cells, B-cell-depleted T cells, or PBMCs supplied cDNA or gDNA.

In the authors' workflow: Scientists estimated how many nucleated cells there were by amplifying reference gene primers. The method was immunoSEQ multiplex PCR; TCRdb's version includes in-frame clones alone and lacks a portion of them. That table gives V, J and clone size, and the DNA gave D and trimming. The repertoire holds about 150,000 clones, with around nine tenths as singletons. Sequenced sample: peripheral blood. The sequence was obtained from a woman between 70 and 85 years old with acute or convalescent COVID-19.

The CDR3, as DNA: TGCAGCGTTAACAGGGGTGGGGAGACCCAGTACTTC. This encodes CSVNRGGETQYF. The chain links TRBV29-1 to TRBJ2-5; TRBD1 matches at 7 bases. This CDR3 has 12 amino acids. V lost 5 bases and J lost 5; bases outside the gene matches: 5. Per germline, CDR1 SQVTM and CDR2 ANQGSEA.